Presented here are 28 T cell receptor beta chains from one specimen sequenced in a study of response to subunit inactivated influenza vaccine. TCRdb fed the RT-PCR reads into MiXCR, producing one record per CDR3 protein. The sample records roughly 790,000 distinct CDR3 sequences, 21% being singletons. The source was PBMCs from blood, collected roughly 5 days after vaccination. These receptors all come from a man aged 45-65 years who received an inactivated influenza vaccine.

The V call is TRBV12-3 or TRBV12-4, the J call TRBJ2-3, with D possibly being TRBD1 or TRBD2 (5 bases each). This CDR3 is built from 14 residues. V was shortened by 5 bases and J by 1 base, with 10 bases between the two germline ends. In DNA, the CDR3 is TGTGCCAGCAGTCAAAGGGACGGCACAGATACGCAGTATTTT. It is translated as CASSQRDGTDTQYF.

The chain employs TRBV20-1 and TRBJ1-6; D not certain. With 0 bases removed from V and 0 bases from J, the gap between germline ends came to 12 bases. The germline V gene has CDR1 DFQATT and CDR2 SNEGSKA (reference sequence). This CDR3 spans 17 amino acids. The CDR3 DNA is TGCAGTGCTAGAGATTGGCAGAGTAGCTCCTATAATTCACCCCTCCACTTT. It translates to CSARDWQSSSYNSPLHF.

This clonotype was counted a few times. The chain has TRBV20-1 and TRBJ2-5; 7 bases line up with TRBD1. This CDR3 is built from 15 residues. CDR1 and CDR2 from the germline V gene are DFQATT and SNEGSKA (reference sequence). With V trimmed by 6 bases and J by 3 bases, 13 bases remained unmatched. CDR3: CSAVDPGQSKETQYF. DNA for the CDR3: TGCAGTGCGGTTGATCCGGGACAGTCGAAAGAGACCCAGTACTTC.

The chain uses TRBV29-1 and TRBJ2-7; 11 bases match TRBD1. CDR1 SQVTM and CDR2 ANQGSEA come from the germline V gene. With V trimmed by 6 bases and J by 5 bases, 6 bases remained unmatched. The CDR3 length is 13 residues. The CDR3 DNA reads TGCAGCGTACGAGGGACAGGGGGGAACGAGCAGTACTTC. This encodes CSVRGTGGNEQYF.

A few counts support this clonotype. This chain links TRBV4-3 with TRBJ2-1; 9 bases fit TRBD2. Germline assignment: CDR1 LGHNA and CDR2 YSLEER. The CDR3 loop spans 18 amino acids. The V segment lost 1 base and the J segment 2 bases; nucleotides outside the gene matches: 9. CDR3 loop: CASSQARSSGGTYNEQFF. As DNA, the CDR3 is TGCGCCAGCAGCCAAGCAAGGAGTAGCGGGGGAACCTACAATGAGCAGTTCTTC.

Only a few counts were recorded for this clonotype. The genes are TRBV12-3 or TRBV12-4 and TRBJ2-1; the D gene is possibly TRBD1 (7 bases). Trimming took off 6 bases at V and 6 bases at J, with 18 bases between the two ends. The CDR3 spans 15 residues. The CDR3 region has the DNA TGTGCCAGCAGCCTCGTCGGAGGGGGCGGCAATGAGCAGTTCTTC. Translating it yields CASSLVGGGGNEQFF.

The genes are TRBV11-2 and TRBJ2-7; TRBD1 might be the D (6 bases). Germline V gives CDR1 SGHAT, CDR2 FQNNGV. The ends were cut back, 8 bases at V and 1 base at J, with 12 bases in the middle. The CDR3 contains 13 residues. CDR3 in DNA: TGTGCCAGCTGGGGACAAGGGTCCTACGAGCAGTACTTC. It codes for CASWGQGSYEQYF.

This sequence joins TRBV7-8 and TRBJ2-5; D ambiguous. The CDR3 has 13 amino acids. V gave up 3 bases and J gave up 5 bases, with 10 bases separating them. Germline V lookup: CDR1 SGHVS, CDR2 FQNEAQ. CDR3: CASSFRAWETQYF. The DNA for the CDR3 is TGTGCCAGCAGCTTCCGTGCATGGGAGACCCAGTACTTC.

This clonotype was detected only a few times. The V and J genes are TRBV29-1 and TRBJ2-2, with D perhaps being TRBD1 or TRBD2 (5 bases each). Germline-derived CDR1 and CDR2 are SQVTM and ANQGSEA. The CDR3 spans 16 residues. Trimming removed 0 bases at V and 1 base at J, with 12 bases between. The CDR3 protein is CSVEERGRENTGELFF. The CDR3 bases are TGCAGCGTTGAAGAACGGGGCAGGGAGAACACCGGGGAGCTGTTTTTT.

The sample holds a few counts of this clonotype. J is TRBJ2-3 and V is TRBV28; 7 nucleotides match TRBD2. This CDR3 is 18 amino acids long. Looked up from germline, CDR1 is MDHEN and CDR2 is SYDVKM. V shed 2 bases and J 2 bases; nucleotides not matched to a gene: 13. CDR3 loop: CASSLAYTSGANTDTQYF. DNA of the CDR3: TGTGCCAGCAGTTTAGCATACACCAGCGGGGCCAACACAGATACGCAGTATTTT.

The rearrangement links TRBV20-1 to TRBJ2-3; D possibly corresponds to TRBD1 (5 bases). The CDR3 contains 15 residues. Looked up from germline, CDR1 is DFQATT and CDR2 is SNEGSKA (reference sequence). V lost 6 bases and J 4 bases, leaving 20 bases between the germline ends. The CDR3 DNA sequence: TGCAGTGCCACTTCCCCGACAGTCGAGGCAGATACGCAGTATTTT. Translated: CSATSPTVEADTQYF.

This chain links TRBV6-5 with TRBJ1-1; no clear D. CDR3 length: 13 residues. V lost 2 bases and J 6 bases, leaving 10 bases between the germline ends. CDR1 is MNHEY, CDR2 SVGAGI, per germline. The CDR3 DNA is TGTGCCAGCAGTTACATGGGAGGTGCTGAAGCTTTCTTT. Protein product: CASSYMGGAEAFF.

This clonotype was counted at least ten times. The chain combines TRBV6-6 with TRBJ2-7; no reliable D call. The CDR3 spans 12 residues. With 6 bases removed from V and 5 bases from J, the gap between germline ends came to 11 bases. In germline, CDR1 is MNHNY, CDR2 SVGAGI (reference sequence). CDR3 sequence (DNA): TGTGCCAGCAGCCCCGGACGGAACGAGCAGTACTTC. Translation: CASSPGRNEQYF.

This rearrangement joins TRBV4-3 to TRBJ2-7; either TRBD1 or TRBD2 may fit D (6 bases each). Trimming took off 0 bases at V and 1 base at J, with 10 bases between the two ends. There are 15 residues in the CDR3. Germline values: CDR1 LGHNA, CDR2 YSLEER. CDR3 DNA sequence: TGCGCCAGCAGCCAAGAGAGAGGGGGGTCCTACGAGCAGTACTTC. This translates into CASSQERGGSYEQYF.

This chain connects TRBV3-1 to TRBJ1-3; D is undetermined. The CDR3 sequence is 15 residues long. CDR1 and CDR2 from the germline V gene are LGHDT and YNNKEL (reference sequence). V was shortened by 1 base and J by 5 bases, with 12 bases between the two germline ends. CDR3 loop: CASSQGHLARNTIYF. CDR3 nucleotide sequence: TGTGCCAGCAGCCAAGGACACTTAGCCCGAAACACCATATATTTT.

The V call is TRBV7-9, the J call TRBJ2-7, with 8 bases aligning to TRBD1. Trimming at V came to 5 bases and at J to 5 bases, leaving 14 bases not matched to a gene. CDR1 is SEHNR and CDR2 is FQNEAQ in the germline V gene (reference sequence). The CDR3 runs 16 residues. The CDR3 coding sequence is TGTGCCAGCAGCCCCCTCTCCGAGACAGGGGATCACGAGCAGTACTTC. Amino acid sequence: CASSPLSETGDHEQYF.

Comments on this clonotype: One end of the junction is discordant with germline, which a read error may explain. CDR3 residues: CSARGDHQGTQYF. CDR3 nucleotides: TGCAGTGCTAGAGGGGACCACCAAGGGACCCAGTACTTC. The chain uses TRBV20-1 and TRBJ2-5, with D perhaps matching TRBD1 or TRBD2 (5 bases each). In germline, CDR1 is DFQATT, CDR2 SNEGSKA (reference sequence). This CDR3 spans 13 amino acids.

This clonotype was found a few times. V usage is TRBV28 and J usage is TRBJ2-3, with D unclear. Between the trimmed V and J ends, which lost 4 bases and 4 bases, there was a span of 12 bases. This CDR3 is 14 amino acids long. Germline CDR1 reads MDHEN; CDR2 reads SYDVKM. The chain's CDR3 is CASSSLDGADTQYF. Written as DNA, the CDR3 is TGTGCCAGCAGTTCGCTGGATGGGGCAGATACGCAGTATTTT.

Only a few counts were recorded for this clonotype. The rearrangement uses TRBV6-5 and TRBJ2-1; D assignment may be TRBD1 or TRBD2 (5 bases each). Germline lookup yields CDR1 MNHEY and CDR2 SVGAGI. The V end lost 4 bases, the J end lost 4 bases, and 14 bases lay between the germline ends. The CDR3 is 15 residues long. The CDR3 region is CASSFNPGRYNEQFF. Written as DNA, the CDR3 is TGTGCCAGCAGTTTCAACCCGGGACGGTACAATGAGCAGTTCTTC.

This clonotype came up a few times. This rearrangement joins TRBV10-3 to TRBJ2-5; D uncertain. There are 12 residues in the CDR3. Looked up from germline, CDR1 is ENHRY and CDR2 is SYGVKD. Trimming left V 4 bases short and J 1 base short, with 4 bases between. The CDR3 region has the DNA TGTGCCATCAGTGTCACCCAAGAGACCCAGTACTTC. The encoded protein is CAISVTQETQYF.

This clonotype was observed a few times. This chain connects TRBV5-1 to TRBJ2-1, with 11 bases that match TRBD2. This CDR3 region has 14 residues. Germline assignment: CDR1 SGHRS and CDR2 YFSETQ. The V and J ends lost 8 bases and 4 bases, in that order; junction bases with no gene match: 5. The CDR3 protein is CASKGTSGYNEQFF. The CDR3 DNA reads TGCGCCAGTAAAGGGACTAGCGGATACAATGAGCAGTTCTTC.

This clonotype was counted only a few times. The rearrangement uses TRBV5-1 and TRBJ2-4, with D tentatively TRBD2 (5 bases). The germline gives CDR1 SGHRS, CDR2 YFSETQ. The CDR3 runs 14 residues. V was pared by 7 bases and J by 5 bases, with 16 bases between. The CDR3 nucleotides are TGCGCCAGCCCCAAAGGAGGCAGACAAAACATTCAGTACTTC. Amino acid sequence: CASPKGGRQNIQYF.

The chain uses TRBV11-2 and TRBJ2-6; D is possibly TRBD1 or TRBD2 (6 bases each). Germline V gene data show CDR1 as SGHAT and CDR2 as FQNNGV. The ends were cut back, 7 bases at V and 0 bases at J, with 22 bases in the middle. The CDR3 runs 19 residues. DNA of the CDR3: TGTGCCAGCAACCTAGGAGGAGGGGGTATTTACTCTGGGGCCAACGTCCTGACTTTC. This gives the protein CASNLGGGGIYSGANVLTF.

This clonotype was seen a handful of times. The rearrangement joins TRBV4-3 to TRBJ2-3; D may be TRBD1 or TRBD2 (6 bases each). Per the germline V gene, CDR1 is LGHNA and CDR2 is YSLEER. Trimming shortened V by 4 bases and J by 4 bases, and 18 bases separated the two germline ends. The CDR3 runs 16 residues. This CDR3 is CASSPEAEGGADTQYF. The CDR3, as DNA: TGCGCCAGCAGCCCAGAAGCGGAGGGGGGTGCAGATACGCAGTATTTT.

This clonotype was counted a few times. The chain joins TRBV6-6 to TRBJ1-6, with 7 bases identical to TRBD1. The CDR3 contains 12 residues. CDR1 is MNHNY and CDR2 is SVGAGI in the germline V gene (reference sequence). Trimming took 5 bases from V and 14 from J; bases not matched to a gene: 6. In DNA, the CDR3 is TGTGCCAGCAGTCCTCGAGGGGGCTCCCTCCACTTT. Its translation: CASSPRGGSLHF.

This clonotype was picked up a small number of times. The chain uses TRBV13 and TRBJ2-7, with 9 bases aligning to TRBD2. The CDR3 runs 18 residues. Germline CDR1 PRHDT, CDR2 FYEKMQ (reference sequence). With V trimmed by 5 bases and J by 6 bases, 20 bases remained unmatched. CDR3 in amino acids: CASSSRSDVAGVDREQYF. The CDR3 DNA follows: TGTGCCAGCAGCAGCAGGTCAGACGTAGCGGGAGTGGATCGCGAGCAGTACTTC.

This sequence joins TRBV12-3 or TRBV12-4 and TRBJ2-2; weak D call: TRBD2 (6 bases). The V end lost 7 bases, the J end lost 0 bases, and 15 bases lay between the germline ends. This CDR3 is built from 16 residues. CDR3 sequence (DNA): TGTGCCAGCACCACCTTGTGGGGGGCGAACACCGGGGAGCTGTTTTTT. Translating gives CASTTLWGANTGELFF.

The rearrangement uses TRBV5-6 and TRBJ2-7; 9 bases map to TRBD1. CDR3 size: 15 residues. Germline trimming cut 5 bases from V and 3 bases from J; bases unmatched to any gene: 9. CDR1 and CDR2 from the germline V gene are SGHDT and YYEEEE. CDR3 sequence reads: CASSSTGGVRYEQYF. The CDR3 DNA reads TGTGCCAGCAGTTCCACAGGGGGCGTCCGCTACGAGCAGTACTTC. Variable domain in full (rest from reference TRBV5-6 and TRBJ2-7): DAGVTQSPTHLIKTRGQQVTLRCSPKSGHDTVSWYQQALGQGPQFIFQYYEEEERQRGNFPDRFSGHQFPNYSSELNVNALLLGDSALYLCASSSTGGVRYEQYFGPGTRLTVT.